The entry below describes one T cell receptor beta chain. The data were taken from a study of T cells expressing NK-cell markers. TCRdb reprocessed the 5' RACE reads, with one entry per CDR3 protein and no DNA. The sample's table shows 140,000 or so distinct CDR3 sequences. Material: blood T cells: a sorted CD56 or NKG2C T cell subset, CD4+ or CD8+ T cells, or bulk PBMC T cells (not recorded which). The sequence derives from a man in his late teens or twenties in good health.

This chain's CDR3 is CASSFLTRNNEQFF. The chain recombines TRBV7-8 with TRBJ2-1; as DNA is missing, the TRBD2 call by TCRdb cannot be tested. The CDR3 runs 14 residues. CDR1 and CDR2 (germline): SGHVS, FQNEAQ.